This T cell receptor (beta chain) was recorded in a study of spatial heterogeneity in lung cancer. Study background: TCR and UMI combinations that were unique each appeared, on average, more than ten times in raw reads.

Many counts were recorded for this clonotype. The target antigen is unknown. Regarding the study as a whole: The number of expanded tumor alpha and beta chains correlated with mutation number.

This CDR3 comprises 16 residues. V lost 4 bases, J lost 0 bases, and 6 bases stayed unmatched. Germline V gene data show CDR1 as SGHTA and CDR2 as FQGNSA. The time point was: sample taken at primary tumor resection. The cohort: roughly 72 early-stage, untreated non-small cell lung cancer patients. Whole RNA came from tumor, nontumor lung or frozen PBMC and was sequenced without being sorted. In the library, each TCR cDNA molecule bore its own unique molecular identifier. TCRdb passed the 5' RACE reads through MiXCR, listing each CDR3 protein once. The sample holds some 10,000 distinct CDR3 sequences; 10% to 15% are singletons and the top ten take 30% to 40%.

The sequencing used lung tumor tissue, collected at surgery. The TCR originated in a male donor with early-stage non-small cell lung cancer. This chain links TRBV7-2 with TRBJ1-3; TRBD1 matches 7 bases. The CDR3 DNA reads TGTGCCAGCAGCTCCCCGGACAGGAGCTCTGGAAACACCATATATTTT. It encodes CASSSPDRSSGNTIYF. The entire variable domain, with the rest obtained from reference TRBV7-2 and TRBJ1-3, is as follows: GAGVSQSPSNKVTEKGKDVELRCDPISGHTALYWYRQSLGQGLEFLIYFQGNSAPDKSGLPSDRFSAERTGGSVSTLTIQRTQQEDSAVYLCASSSPDRSSGNTIYFGEGSWLTVV.